This T cell receptor beta chain was observed in a study of blood T cell repertoires in COVID-19. Looking at the study overall: Italy, Spain and the United States were the sources of the convalescent and acute COVID-19 samples. The analysed material was cDNA or gDNA that came from T cells, B-cell-depleted T cells, or PBMCs.

Seattle patient enrollment occurred during active infection, with longitudinal follow-up thereafter. Germline CDR1 is MNHEY and CDR2 is SVGAGI. The CDR3 runs to 12 residues. V was clipped by 4 bases and J by 4 bases, with 7 bases between them. Per the original methods: The assay estimated nucleated cells by amplifying reference gene primers. The method was immunoSEQ multiplex PCR; TCRdb's version includes in-frame clones alone and lacks a portion of them. V and J calls plus clone size are reproduced from that table; the DNA served to infer D and trimming. In the table there are approximately 440,000 clones, about nine tenths of which are singletons.

The TCR comes from a woman aged 50 to 60 with COVID-19, enrolled during active disease. Material: peripheral blood. The gene calls are TRBV6-5 and TRBJ1-2, with unresolved D. CDR3 sequence: CASSSRVYGYTF. As DNA, the CDR3 is TGTGCCAGCAGTTCCCGAGTCTATGGCTACACCTTC.